This T cell receptor (beta chain) was documented in a study of OX40 agonist ivuxolimab in advanced cancers. Study-wide context: The study gave patients intravenous ivuxolimab at 0.01 to 10 mg/kg every 2 weeks.

Germline-derived CDR1 and CDR2 are SGHDT and YYEEEE. CDR3 length: 15 residues. With 0 bases removed from V and 1 base from J, the gap between germline ends came to 8 bases. A note on this clone: Its antigen is not identified.

Repertoires were generated with immunoSEQ multiplex PCR, while TCRdb's copy carries only in-frame clones and drops some. The sample lists approximately 54,000 clones, approximately 90% occurring once. Study-level findings and limits: Among some nonresponders, normalized T-cell clonal expansion was also low. The study found that CD8+ T cells averaged more expanded clones than CD4+.

The chain joins TRBV5-6 to TRBJ1-3, with no clear D. The clonotype was recovered from an adult with an advanced solid tumor such as melanoma, head and neck, liver or kidney cancer. Sequencing used CD4+ or CD8+ T cells sorted from blood, obtained in a trial of the OX40 agonist ivuxolimab. CDR3 amino acids: CASSLAGGSGNTIYF. The CDR3 DNA reads TGTGCCAGCAGCTTGGCCGGAGGGTCTGGAAACACCATATATTTT.